This T cell receptor (beta chain) was retrieved from a study of cytomegalovirus exposure and HLA in healthy donors. V trimming: 3 bases; J trimming: 6 bases; junction bases outside the gene matches: 4. This CDR3 comprises 13 residues. The germline CDR1 and CDR2 sequences are ENHRY and SYGVKD. This clone was detected a few times. The PCR ran on 60 Vbeta and 13 Jbeta primers. Using immunoSEQ multiplex PCR, the repertoire was profiled, and TCRdb retains in-frame clones only, with some absent. The data show 150,000 to 200,000 clones, 70% to 85% seen once. The sequencing sample was made of PBMCs. This sequence originates from a woman between 40 and 55 years old in good health and CMV-seronegative. The V and J genes are TRBV10-3 and TRBJ1-2, with 7 bases aligning to TRBD1. CDR3 sequence (DNA): TGTGCCATCAGTGAAGACAGGGCCGATGGCTACACCTTC. Its translation: CAISEDRADGYTF.